The sequence of this TCR beta chain was determined in a study of CD8 T cell repertoires and HIV-1 epitope variants. Across the study: Control wells had CMV/EBV/flu peptides, negative Ebola AY9, or no peptide. Tested: three Gag epitope families, Nef HW9 and YT9.

There are a few counts of this clone. What it binds is not known. Germline CDR1 reads LGHNA; CDR2 reads YNFKEQ. The CDR3 contains 17 residues. With 0 bases removed from V and 0 bases from J, the gap between germline ends came to 12 bases. Method: immunoSEQ multiplex PCR; TCRdb's copy keeps in-frame clones and lacks some. The sample lists around 6,100 clones, around two thirds occurring once. The source is a male donor with HIV. Sequenced sample: cultured CD8+ T cells derived from PBMCs. The V gene is TRBV4-2, the J gene TRBJ1-3; D is perhaps TRBD1 (6 bases). CDR3 amino acids: CASSQDTGMFSGNTIYF. CDR3 DNA: TGTGCCAGCAGCCAAGATACAGGGATGTTCTCTGGAAACACCATATATTTT.